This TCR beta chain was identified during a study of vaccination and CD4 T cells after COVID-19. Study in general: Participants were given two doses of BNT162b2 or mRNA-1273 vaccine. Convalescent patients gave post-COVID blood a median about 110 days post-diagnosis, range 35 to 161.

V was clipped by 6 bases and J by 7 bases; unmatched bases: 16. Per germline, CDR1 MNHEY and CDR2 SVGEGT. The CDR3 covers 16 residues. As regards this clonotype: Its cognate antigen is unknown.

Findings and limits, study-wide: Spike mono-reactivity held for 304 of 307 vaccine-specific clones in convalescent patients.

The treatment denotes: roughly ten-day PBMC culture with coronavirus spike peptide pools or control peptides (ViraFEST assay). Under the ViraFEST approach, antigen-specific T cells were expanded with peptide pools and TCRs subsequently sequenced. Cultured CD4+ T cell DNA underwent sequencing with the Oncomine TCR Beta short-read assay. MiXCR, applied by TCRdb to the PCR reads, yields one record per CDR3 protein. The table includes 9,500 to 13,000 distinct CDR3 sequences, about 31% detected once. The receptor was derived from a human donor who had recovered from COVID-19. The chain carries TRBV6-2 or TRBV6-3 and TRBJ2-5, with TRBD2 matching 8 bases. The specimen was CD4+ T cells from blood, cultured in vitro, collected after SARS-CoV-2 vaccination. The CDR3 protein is CASSQGALAGRLTQYF. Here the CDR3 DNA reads TGTGCCAGCAGCCAGGGAGCGCTAGCGGGCCGTTTGACCCAGTACTTC.